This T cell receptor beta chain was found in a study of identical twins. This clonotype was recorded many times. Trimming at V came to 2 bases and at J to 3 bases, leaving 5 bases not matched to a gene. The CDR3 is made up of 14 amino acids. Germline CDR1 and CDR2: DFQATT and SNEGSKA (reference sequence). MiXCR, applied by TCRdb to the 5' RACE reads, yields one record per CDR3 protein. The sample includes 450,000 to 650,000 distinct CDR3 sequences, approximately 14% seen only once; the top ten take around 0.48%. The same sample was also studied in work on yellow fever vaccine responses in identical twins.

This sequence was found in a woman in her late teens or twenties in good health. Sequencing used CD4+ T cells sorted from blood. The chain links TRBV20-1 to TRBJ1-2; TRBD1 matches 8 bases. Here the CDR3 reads CSARIPDRDYGYTF. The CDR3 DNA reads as TGCAGTGCTAGAATCCCGGACAGGGACTATGGCTACACCTTC.